What follows describes a single T cell receptor (beta chain). This clonotype was counted ten times or more. This clone's antigen is unknown. Base quality data are lacking; no much larger clone is found one base away. This entry is derived from a study of Graves' ophthalmopathy and Graves' hyperthyroidism (dated by TCRdb to 2017 to 2018). A note on the overall study: Hyperthyroidism was defined as stable when no progression to ophthalmopathy occurred within 18 months of follow-up. Following sample collection, hyperthyroidism patients were given methimazole at a starting dose of 30 mg daily, and ophthalmopathy patients were given high-dose intravenous methylprednisolone. A discovery set of 95 to 100 patients (43 ophthalmopathy, 57 stable hyperthyroidism) was enrolled to explore V-J signatures distinguishing ophthalmopathy from hyperthyroidism. In total, some 140 blood samples were TCR-sequenced: 40 to 45 ophthalmopathy, approximately 80 hyperthyroidism and around 17 hyperthyroidism-to-ophthalmopathy patients. In over five hyperthyroidism patients, T-cell repertoires of thyroid tissue and blood were compared. An independent validation cohort comprised 18 hyperthyroidism patients and roughly 15 patients who later progressed from hyperthyroidism to ophthalmopathy. To tell Graves' ophthalmopathy apart from Graves' hyperthyroidism, and to predict which patients would progress to ophthalmopathy, the study relied on TCR beta repertoire signatures.

Hyperthyroidism patients were newly diagnosed, with disease duration under 2 months, and aged 18 to 65 years. Patients were excluded if they had other autoimmune diseases, uncontrolled infections, pregnancy or lactation. Diagnosis relied on clinical symptoms, serum thyroxine, TRAb, thyroid ultrasound and orbital computed tomography. Total RNA was extracted using Trizol reagent, and RNA quality was checked on an Agilent 2100 Bioanalyzer. The germline V and J ends show losses of 6 bases and 4 bases respectively, and no gene match explains 8 bases of the junction. The CDR3 contains 14 residues, cysteine and phenylalanine counted. Only the CDR3 portion is preserved as DNA: 42 bases, with reading frame beginning at the first base. The germline V gene (reference sequence) gives CDR1 as DFQATT and CDR2 as SNEGSKA. TCR beta CDR3 regions were amplified from RNA transcripts for repertoire sequencing. The first round was an RT-PCR using HTBI primers with the Qiagen OneStep RT-PCR kit, and this first round was followed by a second-round multiplex PCR, then size selection and purification. Libraries were sequenced paired-end with 100 bp reads on an Illumina HiSeq2000. Regarding the original processing steps: SOAPnuke was used to process the reads, throwing out any read that had adapters, had uncalled bases, had a mean Phred below 15, or lacked an exact constant-primer or identifier match. COPE v1.2.5 was used to merge the high-quality paired reads. Each unique nucleotide sequence was treated as a clonotype, and MiTCR v1.1 was used to align the clonotypes to the IMGT TRB V, D and J references. Analysis was restricted to V-J combinations with a frequency above 0.0001, which covered about 99% of repertoires. For each V-J combination, a TCR clonal expansion and chaos score was defined as F50 clonal expansion divided by the chaos observed in the TCRdist matrix. Welch's t-statistics and random forest were used to reduce the features to 10 to 15 V-J combinations, which were then used as input to a naive Bayes classifier. Thyroid-blood repertoire similarity was quantified with the Morisita-Horn index. TCRdb passed the public sequencing reads through fastp at Q25 and MiXCR, retaining productive beta sequences. Rows merge per CDR3 protein into single entries with the most common DNA and genes. The V and J calls shown here were made by TCRdb, not taken from the authors' results. Counted in this sample were about 500,000 distinct CDR3 sequences; approximately 37% of them appeared once. In total, the top ten clones hold roughly 4.5% of the sample.

Broad study findings and their caveats: The 13-signature model separated ophthalmopathy from stable hyperthyroidism with 85% to 90% sensitivity and about 84% specificity in cross-validation, and 80%/75% in the test set. No statistical method was used to predetermine the sample size, and group allocation was not hidden from the investigators. Most expanded thyroid clonotypes with a frequency above 0.001 also appeared in blood, which suggests that blood repertoires may reflect the immune response in the thyroid. In validation, the model predicted ophthalmopathy progression with 70.59% sensitivity and 72.22% specificity; fewer than 15 predicted patients were CT-confirmed with GO in a median of 6.5 months.

The sequencing sample was made of peripheral blood or thyroid tissue (not recorded which). The receptor was isolated from an adult man with Graves' hyperthyroidism. This chain is built from TRBV20-1 and TRBJ1-3, with 8 junctional bases fitting TRBD1. This receptor has the CDR3 CSAVPGQEGNTIYF. The nucleotide sequence is given as TGCAGTGCCGTTCCGGGACAGGAGGGAAACACCATATATTTT.